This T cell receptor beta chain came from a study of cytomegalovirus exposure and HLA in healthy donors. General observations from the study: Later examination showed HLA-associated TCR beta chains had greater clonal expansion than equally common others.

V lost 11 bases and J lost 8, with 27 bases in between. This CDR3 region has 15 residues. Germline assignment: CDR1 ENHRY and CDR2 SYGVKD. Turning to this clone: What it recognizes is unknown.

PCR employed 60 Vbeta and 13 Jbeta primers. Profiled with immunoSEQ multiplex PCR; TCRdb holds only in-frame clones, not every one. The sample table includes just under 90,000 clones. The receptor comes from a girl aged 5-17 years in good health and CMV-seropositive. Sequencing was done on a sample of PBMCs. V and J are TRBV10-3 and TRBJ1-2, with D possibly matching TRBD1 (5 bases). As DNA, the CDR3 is TGTGCCGTCTCCTCCCCCGCCTGGGGCGCCGAGGGCTACACCTTC. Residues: CAVSSPAWGAEGYTF.